This T cell receptor (beta chain) was recovered during a study of cytomegalovirus exposure and HLA in healthy donors. V shed 8 bases and J 4 bases; nucleotides not matched to a gene: 12. Per the germline V gene, CDR1 is SGHNT and CDR2 is YENEEA. There are 15 residues in the CDR3. Produced via immunoSEQ multiplex PCR; TCRdb's table is partial and in-frame only. The sample shows 300,000 to 450,000 clones, 86% of them seen only once. With respect to this clone: Its antigen remains unknown.

Whole-study findings and limits: Reports credit the classifier with highly specific, highly sensitive diagnosis of cytomegalovirus status.

The J gene is TRBJ2-5, the V gene TRBV11-3, with 8 bases matching TRBD1. The source is a woman aged 18-35 years in good health and CMV-seronegative. The sequenced sample consisted of PBMCs. The CDR3 DNA follows: TGTGCCAGCGCACCGGGACAGGTCCGCGGAGAGACCCAGTACTTC. Protein sequence: CASAPGQVRGETQYF.